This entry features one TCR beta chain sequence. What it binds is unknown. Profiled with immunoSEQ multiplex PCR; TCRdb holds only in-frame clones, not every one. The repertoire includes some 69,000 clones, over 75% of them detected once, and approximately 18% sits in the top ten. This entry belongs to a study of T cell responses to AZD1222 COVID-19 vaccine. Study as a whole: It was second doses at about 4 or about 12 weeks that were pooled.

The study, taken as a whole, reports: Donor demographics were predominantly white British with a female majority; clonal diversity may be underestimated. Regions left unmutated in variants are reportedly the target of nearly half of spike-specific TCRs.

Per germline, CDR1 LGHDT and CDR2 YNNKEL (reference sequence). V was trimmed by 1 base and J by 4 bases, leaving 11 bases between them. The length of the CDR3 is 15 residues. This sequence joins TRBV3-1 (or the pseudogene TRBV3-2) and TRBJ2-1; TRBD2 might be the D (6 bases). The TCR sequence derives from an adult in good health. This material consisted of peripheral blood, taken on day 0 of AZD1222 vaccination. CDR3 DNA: TGTGCCAGCAGCCAAGTGTGGGGGGTGTACAATGAGCAGTTCTTC. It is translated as CASSQVWGVYNEQFF.